The source of this TCR beta chain is a study of identical twins. Germline CDR1 is MGHRA and CDR2 is YSYEKL. V lost 5 bases to trimming and J lost 5 bases, with 15 bases between them. The CDR3 sequence is 14 residues long. TCRdb re-derived calls from the 5' RACE reads in MiXCR, one entry per CDR3 protein. Of about 920,000 distinct CDR3 sequences in the sample, more than 9% were seen once. Study-level findings and limits: Among monozygotic twins, out-of-frame TCR alpha sharing exceeded what models predicted. With abundant cord blood beta clonotypes, insertions were fewer; memory repertoires showed no such pattern. In zero-insertion analyses, partial confounding could arise from invariant MAIT and iNKT cells.

This clonotype was counted between two and nine times. Its specificity is unknown. In addition, the sample was reused for a study of yellow fever vaccine responses in identical twins.

J is TRBJ2-5 and V is TRBV4-1, with no clear D. Specimen: PBMCs. This receptor was obtained from a young woman in good health. DNA for the CDR3: TGCGCCAGCAGCTACAATAGTGGCCGGGAGACCCAGTACTTC. This encodes CASSYNSGRETQYF.